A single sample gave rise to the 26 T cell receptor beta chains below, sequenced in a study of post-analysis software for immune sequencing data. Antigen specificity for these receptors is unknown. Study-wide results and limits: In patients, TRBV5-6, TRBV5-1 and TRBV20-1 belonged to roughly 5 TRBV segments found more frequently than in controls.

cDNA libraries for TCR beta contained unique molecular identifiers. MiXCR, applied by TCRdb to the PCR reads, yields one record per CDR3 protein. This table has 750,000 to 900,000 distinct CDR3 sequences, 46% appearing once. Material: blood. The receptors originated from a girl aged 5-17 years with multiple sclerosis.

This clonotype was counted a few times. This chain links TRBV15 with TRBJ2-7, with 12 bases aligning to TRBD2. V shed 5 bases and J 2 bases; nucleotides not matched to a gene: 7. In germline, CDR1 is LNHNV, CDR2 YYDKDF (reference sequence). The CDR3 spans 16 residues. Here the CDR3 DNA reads TGTGCCACCAGCGTACTAGCGGGAGGATCCGCCTACGAGCAGTACTTC. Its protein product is CATSVLAGGSAYEQYF.

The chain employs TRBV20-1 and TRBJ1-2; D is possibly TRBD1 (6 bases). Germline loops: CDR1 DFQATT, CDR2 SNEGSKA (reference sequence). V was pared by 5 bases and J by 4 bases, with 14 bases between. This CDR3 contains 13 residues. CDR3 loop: CSAGGARSYGYTF. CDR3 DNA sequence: TGCAGTGCTGGGGGGGCTCGTAGCTATGGCTACACCTTC.

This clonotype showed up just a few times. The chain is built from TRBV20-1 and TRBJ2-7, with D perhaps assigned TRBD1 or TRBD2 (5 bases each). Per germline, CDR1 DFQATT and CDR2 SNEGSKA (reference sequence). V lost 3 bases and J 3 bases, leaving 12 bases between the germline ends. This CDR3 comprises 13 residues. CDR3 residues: CSASRDAGYEQYF. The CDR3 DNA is TGCAGTGCTAGCCGGGACGCCGGCTACGAGCAGTACTTC.

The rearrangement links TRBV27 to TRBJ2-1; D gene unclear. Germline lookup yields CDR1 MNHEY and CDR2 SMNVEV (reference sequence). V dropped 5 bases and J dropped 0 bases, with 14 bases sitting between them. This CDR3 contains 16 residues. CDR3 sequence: CASSPRERSSYNEQFF. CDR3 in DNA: TGTGCCAGCAGTCCCCGTGAGAGAAGCTCCTACAATGAGCAGTTCTTC.

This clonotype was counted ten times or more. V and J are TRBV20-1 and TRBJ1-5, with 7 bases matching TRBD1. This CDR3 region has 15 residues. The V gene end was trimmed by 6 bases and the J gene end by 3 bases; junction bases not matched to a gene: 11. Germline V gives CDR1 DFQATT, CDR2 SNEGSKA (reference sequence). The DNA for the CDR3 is TGCAGTGCCCGTGACCCGACAGGGTACAATCAGCCCCAGCATTTT. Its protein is CSARDPTGYNQPQHF.

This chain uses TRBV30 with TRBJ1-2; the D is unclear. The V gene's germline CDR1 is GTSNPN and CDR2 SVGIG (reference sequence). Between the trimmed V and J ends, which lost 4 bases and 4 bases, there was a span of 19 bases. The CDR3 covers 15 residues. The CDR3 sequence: CAWMRSSESFYGYTF. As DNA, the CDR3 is TGTGCCTGGATGAGGAGTAGCGAGTCCTTCTATGGCTACACCTTC. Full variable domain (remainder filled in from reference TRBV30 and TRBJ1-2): SQTIHQWPATLVQPVGSPLSLECTVEGTSNPNLYWYRQAAGRGLQLLFYSVGIGQISSEVPQNLSASRPQDRQFILSSKKLLLSDSGFYLCAWMRSSESFYGYTFGSGTRLTVV.

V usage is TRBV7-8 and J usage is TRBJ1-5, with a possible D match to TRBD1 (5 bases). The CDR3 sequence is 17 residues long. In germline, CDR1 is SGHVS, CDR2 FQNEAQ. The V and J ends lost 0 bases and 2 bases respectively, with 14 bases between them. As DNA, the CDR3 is TGTGCCAGCAGCTTAGCGCGGCAGGGAGCCGGCAATCAGCCCCAGCATTTT. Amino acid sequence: CASSLARQGAGNQPQHF.

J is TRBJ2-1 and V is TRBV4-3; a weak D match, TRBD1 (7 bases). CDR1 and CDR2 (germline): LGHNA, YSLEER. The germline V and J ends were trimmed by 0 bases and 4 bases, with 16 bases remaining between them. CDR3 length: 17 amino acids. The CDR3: CASSQDATRGTYNEQFF. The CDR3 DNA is TGCGCCAGCAGCCAAGATGCGACCAGGGGGACTTACAATGAGCAGTTCTTC.

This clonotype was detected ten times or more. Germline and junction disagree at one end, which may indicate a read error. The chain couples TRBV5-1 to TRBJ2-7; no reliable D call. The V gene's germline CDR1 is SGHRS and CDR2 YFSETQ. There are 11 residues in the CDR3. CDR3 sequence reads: CASSSGPEQYF. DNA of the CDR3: TGTGCCAGCAGTTCTGGCCCCGAGCAGTACTTC. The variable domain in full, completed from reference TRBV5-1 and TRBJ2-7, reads KAGVTQTPRYLIKTRGQQVTLSCSPISGHRSVSWYQQTPGQGLQFLFEYFSETQRNKGNFPGRFSGRQFSNSRSEMNVSTLELGDSALYLCASSSGPEQYFGPGTRLTVT.

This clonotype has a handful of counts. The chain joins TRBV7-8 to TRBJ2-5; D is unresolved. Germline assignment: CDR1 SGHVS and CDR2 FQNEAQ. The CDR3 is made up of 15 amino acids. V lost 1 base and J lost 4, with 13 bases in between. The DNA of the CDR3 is TGTGCCAGCAGCTTAGTTAATGTATGGATAGAGACCCAGTACTTC. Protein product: CASSLVNVWIETQYF.

The CDR3 loop is CASSLEVARDEQFF. The CDR3 DNA sequence: TGTGCCAGCAGCTTAGAGGTAGCGCGGGATGAGCAGTTCTTC. This chain links TRBV7-9 with TRBJ2-1; D is possibly TRBD2 (5 bases). The V end was cut by 1 base, the J end by 8 bases, with 12 bases between. The CDR3 runs to 14 residues. Per the germline V gene, CDR1 is SEHNR and CDR2 is FQNEAQ (reference sequence). The full variable domain, its missing parts supplied by reference TRBV7-9 and TRBJ2-1, is DTGVSQNPRHKITKRGQNVTFRCDPISEHNRLYWYRQTLGQGPEFLTYFQNEAQLEKSRLLSDRFSAERPKGSFSTLEIQRTEQGDSAMYLCASSLEVARDEQFFGPGTRLTVL.

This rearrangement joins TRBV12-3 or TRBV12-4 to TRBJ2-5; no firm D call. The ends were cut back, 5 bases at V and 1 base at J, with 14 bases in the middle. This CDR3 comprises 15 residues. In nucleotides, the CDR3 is TGTGCCAGCAGTCCCGTACCGCTGGCCCAAGAGACCCAGTACTTC. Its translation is CASSPVPLAQETQYF.

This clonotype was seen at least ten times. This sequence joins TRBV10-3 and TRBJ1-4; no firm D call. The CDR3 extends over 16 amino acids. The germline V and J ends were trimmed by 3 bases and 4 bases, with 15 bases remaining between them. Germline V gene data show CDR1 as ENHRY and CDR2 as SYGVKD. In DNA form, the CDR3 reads TGTGCCATCAGTGATGGAGGATCTTGGAGTAATGAAAAACTGTTTTTT. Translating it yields CAISDGGSWSNEKLFF.

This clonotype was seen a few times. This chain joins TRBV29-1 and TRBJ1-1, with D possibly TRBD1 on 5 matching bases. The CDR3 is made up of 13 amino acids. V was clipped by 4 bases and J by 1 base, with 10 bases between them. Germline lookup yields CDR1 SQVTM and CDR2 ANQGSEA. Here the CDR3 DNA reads TGCAGCGTTGCTGGGACTCAGAACACTGAAGCTTTCTTT. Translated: CSVAGTQNTEAFF.

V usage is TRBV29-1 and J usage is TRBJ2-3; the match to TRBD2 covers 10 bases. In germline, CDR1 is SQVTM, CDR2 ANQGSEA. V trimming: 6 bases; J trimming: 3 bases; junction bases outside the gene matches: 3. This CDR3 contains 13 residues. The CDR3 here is CSVLAGATDTQYF. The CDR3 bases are TGCAGCGTGCTAGCGGGAGCGACAGATACGCAGTATTTT.

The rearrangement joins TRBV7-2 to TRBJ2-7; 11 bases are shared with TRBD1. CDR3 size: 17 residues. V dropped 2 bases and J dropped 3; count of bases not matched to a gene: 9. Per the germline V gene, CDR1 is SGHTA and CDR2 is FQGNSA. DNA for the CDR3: TGTGCCAGCAGCTTAAGTGCCCGCGGGACAGGGGGCTACGAGCAGTACTTC. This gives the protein CASSLSARGTGGYEQYF.

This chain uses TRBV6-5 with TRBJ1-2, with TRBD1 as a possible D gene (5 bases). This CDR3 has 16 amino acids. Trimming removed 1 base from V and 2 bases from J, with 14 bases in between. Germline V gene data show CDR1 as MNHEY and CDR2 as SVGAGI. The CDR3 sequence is CASSYYPGLVNYGYTF. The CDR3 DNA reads TGTGCCAGCAGTTACTACCCGGGACTGGTCAACTATGGCTACACCTTC.

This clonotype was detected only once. The CDR3 nucleotides are TGTGCCAGCAGTGAGTTGGCTAGCGGGGCTGATTACGAGCAGTACTTC. Translated: CASSELASGADYEQYF. This sequence joins TRBV2 and TRBJ2-7; 9 bases line up with TRBD2. Germline lookup yields CDR1 SNHLY and CDR2 FYNNEI. This CDR3 region has 16 residues. V was clipped by 3 bases and J by 4 bases; unmatched bases: 10. Supplemented by reference TRBV2 and TRBJ2-7, the full variable domain reads EPEVTQTPSHQVTQMGQEVILRCVPISNHLYFYWYRQILGQKVEFLVSFYNNEISEKSEIFDDQFSVERPDGSNFTLKIRSTKLEDSAMYFCASSELASGADYEQYFGPGTRLTVT.

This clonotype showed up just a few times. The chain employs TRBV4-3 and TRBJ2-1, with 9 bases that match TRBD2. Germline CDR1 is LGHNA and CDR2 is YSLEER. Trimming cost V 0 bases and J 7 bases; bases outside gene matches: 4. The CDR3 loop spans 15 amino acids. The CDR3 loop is CASSQDSSGRNEQFF. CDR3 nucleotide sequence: TGCGCCAGCAGCCAAGACTCGAGCGGGAGGAATGAGCAGTTCTTC.

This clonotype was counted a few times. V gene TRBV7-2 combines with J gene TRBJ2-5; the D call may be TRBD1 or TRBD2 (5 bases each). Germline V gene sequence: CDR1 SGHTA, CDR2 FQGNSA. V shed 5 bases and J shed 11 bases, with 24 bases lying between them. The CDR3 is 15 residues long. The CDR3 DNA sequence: TGTGCCAGCAGCCCGACTCCGGGACCGCGCTGGGAGCAGTACTTC. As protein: CASSPTPGPRWEQYF.

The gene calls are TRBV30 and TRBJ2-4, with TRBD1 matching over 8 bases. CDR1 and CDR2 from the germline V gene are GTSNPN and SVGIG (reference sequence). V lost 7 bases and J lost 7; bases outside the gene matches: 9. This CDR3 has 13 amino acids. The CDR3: CALRTGMGNIQYF. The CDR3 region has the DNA TGTGCCTTGCGGACAGGGATGGGGAACATTCAGTACTTC. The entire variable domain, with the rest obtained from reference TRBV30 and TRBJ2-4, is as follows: SQTIHQWPATLVQPVGSPLSLECTVEGTSNPNLYWYRQAAGRGLQLLFYSVGIGQISSEVPQNLSASRPQDRQFILSSKKLLLSDSGFYLCALRTGMGNIQYFGAGTRLSVL.

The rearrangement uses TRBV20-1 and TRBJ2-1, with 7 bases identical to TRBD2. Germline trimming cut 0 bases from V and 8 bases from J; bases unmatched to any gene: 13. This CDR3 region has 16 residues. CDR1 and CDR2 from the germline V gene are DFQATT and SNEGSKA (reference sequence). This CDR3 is CSARDLGAGDLHEQFF. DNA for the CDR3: TGCAGTGCTAGAGATTTGGGCGCGGGAGATTTACATGAGCAGTTCTTC.

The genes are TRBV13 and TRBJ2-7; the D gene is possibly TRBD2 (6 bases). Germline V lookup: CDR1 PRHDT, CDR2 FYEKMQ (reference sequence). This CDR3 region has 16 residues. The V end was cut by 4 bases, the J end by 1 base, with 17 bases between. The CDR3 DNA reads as TGTGCCAGCAGCTCCCTTCACGGGAGAGGGTCCTACGAGCAGTACTTC. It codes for CASSSLHGRGSYEQYF.

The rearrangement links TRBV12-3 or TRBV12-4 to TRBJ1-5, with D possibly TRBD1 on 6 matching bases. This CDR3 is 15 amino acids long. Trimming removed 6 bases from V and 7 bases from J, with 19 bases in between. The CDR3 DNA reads TGTGCCAGCAGAGGGGGACTCGAACCCGACCAGCCCCAGCATTTT. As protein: CASRGGLEPDQPQHF.

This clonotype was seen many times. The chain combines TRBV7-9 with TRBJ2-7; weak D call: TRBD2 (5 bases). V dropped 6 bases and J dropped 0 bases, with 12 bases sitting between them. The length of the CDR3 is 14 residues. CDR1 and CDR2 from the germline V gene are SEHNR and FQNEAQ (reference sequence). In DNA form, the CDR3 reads TGTGCCAGCAGTTCCCCAGGAGGCTCCTACGAGCAGTACTTC. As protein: CASSSPGGSYEQYF.

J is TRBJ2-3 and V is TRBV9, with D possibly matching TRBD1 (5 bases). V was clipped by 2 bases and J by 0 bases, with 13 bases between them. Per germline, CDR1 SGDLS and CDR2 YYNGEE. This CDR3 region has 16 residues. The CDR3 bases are TGTGCCAGCAGCGTCCCCGACAGTCCTAGCACAGATACGCAGTATTTT. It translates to CASSVPDSPSTDTQYF.